This T cell receptor beta chain appears in the sequencing data of a study of Graves' ophthalmopathy and Graves' hyperthyroidism. Study-wide background: Peripheral blood samples were taken at initial diagnosis, before any treatment. Points from the study as a whole: Blood repertoires reportedly contained most expanded thyroid clonotypes above 0.001 frequency.

Transcripts of RNA were the source for amplifying TCR beta CDR3 regions. HTBI primers were employed in first-round RT-PCR, then a second-round multiplex PCR followed. TCRdb reprocessed the multiplex PCR reads with MiXCR, giving one entry per CDR3 protein. The data show approximately 380,000 distinct CDR3 sequences, 20% to 25% seen once. In the case of this clonotype: What it binds is not known.

As diagnostic evidence, clinical symptoms, serum thyroxine, TRAb, thyroid ultrasound and orbital computed tomography were relied upon. The CDR3 spans 15 residues. V lost 2 bases and J lost 2, with 13 bases in between. Source material: peripheral blood. The clonotype comes from a woman between 18 and 29 years old with stable Graves' hyperthyroidism. The J gene is TRBJ2-7, the V gene TRBV12-3 or TRBV12-4, with D tentatively TRBD1 or TRBD2 (5 bases each). In nucleotides, the CDR3 is TGTGCCAGCAGTTTACGGAGAGGGGACGCCTACGAGCAGTACTTC. Translating it yields CASSLRRGDAYEQYF.